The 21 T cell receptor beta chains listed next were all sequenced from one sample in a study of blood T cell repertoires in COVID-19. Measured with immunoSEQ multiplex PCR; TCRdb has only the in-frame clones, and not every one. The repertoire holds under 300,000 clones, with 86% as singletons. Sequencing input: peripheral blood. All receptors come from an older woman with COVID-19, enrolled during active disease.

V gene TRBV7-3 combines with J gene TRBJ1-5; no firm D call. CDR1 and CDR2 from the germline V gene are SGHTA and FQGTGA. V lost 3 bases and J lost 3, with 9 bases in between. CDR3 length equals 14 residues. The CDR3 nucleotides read TGTGCCAGCAGCTTCTTACAGTTCAATCAGCCCCAGCATTTT. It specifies CASSFLQFNQPQHF.

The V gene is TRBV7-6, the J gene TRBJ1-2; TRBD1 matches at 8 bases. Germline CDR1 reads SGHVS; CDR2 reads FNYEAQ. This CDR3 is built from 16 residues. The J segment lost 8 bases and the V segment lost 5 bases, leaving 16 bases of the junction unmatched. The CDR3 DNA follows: TGTGCCAGCAGCCCCTCCGACAGGGGAACGACGGAGGGCTACACCTTC. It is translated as CASSPSDRGTTEGYTF.

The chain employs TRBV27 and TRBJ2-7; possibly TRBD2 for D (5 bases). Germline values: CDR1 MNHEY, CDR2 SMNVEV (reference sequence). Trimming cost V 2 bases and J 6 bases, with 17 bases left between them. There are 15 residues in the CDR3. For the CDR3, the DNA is TGTGCCAGCAGTTTACTGGCCTCGTCGGGGATCGAGCAGTACTTC. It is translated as CASSLLASSGIEQYF.

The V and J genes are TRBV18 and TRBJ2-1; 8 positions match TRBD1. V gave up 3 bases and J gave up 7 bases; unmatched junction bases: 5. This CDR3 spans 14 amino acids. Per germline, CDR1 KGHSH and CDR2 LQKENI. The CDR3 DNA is TGTGCCAGCTCACCGCAGGGGGCGAGTAATGAGCAGTTCTTC. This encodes CASSPQGASNEQFF.

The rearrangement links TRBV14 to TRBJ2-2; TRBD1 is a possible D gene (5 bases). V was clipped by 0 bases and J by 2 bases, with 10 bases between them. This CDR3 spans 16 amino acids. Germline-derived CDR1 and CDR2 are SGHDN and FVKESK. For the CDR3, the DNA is TGTGCCAGCAGCCAAGATCCCAGGGCCAACACCGGGGAGCTGTTTTTT. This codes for CASSQDPRANTGELFF.

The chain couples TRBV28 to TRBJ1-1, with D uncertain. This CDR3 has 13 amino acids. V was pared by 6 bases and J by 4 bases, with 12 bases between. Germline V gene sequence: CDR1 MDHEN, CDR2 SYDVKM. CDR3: CASSRLEGTEAFF. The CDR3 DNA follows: TGTGCCAGCAGCCGCCTAGAGGGCACTGAAGCTTTCTTT.

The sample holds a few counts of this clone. The CDR3 region has the DNA TGTGCCAGCAAAAAGGGGGAGGGTAATCAGCCCCAGCATTTT. Its protein product is CASKKGEGNQPQHF. The chain combines TRBV2 with TRBJ1-5, with D perhaps TRBD1 (6 bases). This CDR3 is 14 amino acids long. With 7 bases removed from V and 4 bases from J, the gap between germline ends came to 14 bases. CDR1 and CDR2 from the germline V gene are SNHLY and FYNNEI.

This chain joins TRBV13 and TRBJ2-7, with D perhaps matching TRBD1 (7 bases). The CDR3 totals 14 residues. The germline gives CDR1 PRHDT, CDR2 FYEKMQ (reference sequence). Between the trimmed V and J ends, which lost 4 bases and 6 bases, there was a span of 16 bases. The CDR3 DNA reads TGTGCCAGCAGCTCCGGGAGAGGGGGCTCCGAGCAGTACTTC. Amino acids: CASSSGRGGSEQYF.

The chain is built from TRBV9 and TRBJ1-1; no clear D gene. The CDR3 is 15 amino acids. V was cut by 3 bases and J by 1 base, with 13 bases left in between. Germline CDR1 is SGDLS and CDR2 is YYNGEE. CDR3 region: CASSARGGSNTEAFF. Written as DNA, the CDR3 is TGTGCCAGCAGCGCCCGAGGCGGGTCGAACACTGAAGCTTTCTTT. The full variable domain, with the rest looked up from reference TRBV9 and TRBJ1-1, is DSGVTQTPKHLITATGQRVTLRCSPRSGDLSVYWYQQSLDQGLQFLIQYYNGEERAKGNILERFSAQQFPDLHSELNLSSLELGDSALYFCASSARGGSNTEAFFGQGTRLTVV.

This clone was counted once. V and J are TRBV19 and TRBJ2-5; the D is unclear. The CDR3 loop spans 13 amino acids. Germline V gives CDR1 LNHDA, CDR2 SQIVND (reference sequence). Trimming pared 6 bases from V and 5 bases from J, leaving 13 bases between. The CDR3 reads CASRMTPRETQYF. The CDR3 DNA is TGTGCCAGTAGGATGACACCTCGGGAGACCCAGTACTTC. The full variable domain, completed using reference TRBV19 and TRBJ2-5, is DGGITQSPKYLFRKEGQNVTLSCEQNLNHDAMYWYRQDPGQGLRLIYYSQIVNDFQKGDIAEGYSVSREKKESFPLTVTSAQKNPTAFYLCASRMTPRETQYFGPGTRLLVL.

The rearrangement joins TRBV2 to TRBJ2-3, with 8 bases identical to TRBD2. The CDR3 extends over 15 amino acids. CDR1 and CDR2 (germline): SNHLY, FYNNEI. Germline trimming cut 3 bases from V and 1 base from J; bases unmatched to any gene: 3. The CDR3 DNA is TGTGCCAGCAGTGACACCGGGGGGGGCACAGATACGCAGTATTTT. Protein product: CASSDTGGGTDTQYF. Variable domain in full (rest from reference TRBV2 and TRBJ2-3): EPEVTQTPSHQVTQMGQEVILRCVPISNHLYFYWYRQILGQKVEFLVSFYNNEISEKSEIFDDQFSVERPDGSNFTLKIRSTKLEDSAMYFCASSDTGGGTDTQYFGPGTRLTVL.

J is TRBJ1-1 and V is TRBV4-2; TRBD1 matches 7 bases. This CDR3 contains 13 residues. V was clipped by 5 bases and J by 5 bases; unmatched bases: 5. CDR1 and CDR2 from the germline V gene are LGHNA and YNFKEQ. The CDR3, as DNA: TGTGCCAGCAGCTACAGGGGTGGTACTGAAGCTTTCTTT. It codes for CASSYRGGTEAFF.

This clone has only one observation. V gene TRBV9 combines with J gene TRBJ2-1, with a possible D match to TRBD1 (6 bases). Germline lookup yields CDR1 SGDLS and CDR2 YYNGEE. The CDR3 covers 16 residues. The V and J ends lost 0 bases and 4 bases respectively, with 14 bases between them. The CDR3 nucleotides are TGTGCCAGCAGCGTAGGGGCAGGGGAACGATACAATGAGCAGTTCTTC. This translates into CASSVGAGERYNEQFF.

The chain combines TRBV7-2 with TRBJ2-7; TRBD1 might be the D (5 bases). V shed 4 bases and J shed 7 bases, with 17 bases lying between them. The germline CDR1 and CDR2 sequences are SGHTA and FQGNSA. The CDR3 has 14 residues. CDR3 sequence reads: CASSSQTETLEQYF. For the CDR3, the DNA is TGTGCCAGCAGCTCCCAGACAGAGACCCTGGAGCAGTACTTC.

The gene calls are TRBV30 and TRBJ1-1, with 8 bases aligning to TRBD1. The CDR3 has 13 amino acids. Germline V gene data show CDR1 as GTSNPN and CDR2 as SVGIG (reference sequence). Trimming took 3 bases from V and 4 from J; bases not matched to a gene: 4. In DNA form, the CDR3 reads TGTGCCTGGAGCGCTACAGGGGGCACTGAAGCTTTCTTT. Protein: CAWSATGGTEAFF.

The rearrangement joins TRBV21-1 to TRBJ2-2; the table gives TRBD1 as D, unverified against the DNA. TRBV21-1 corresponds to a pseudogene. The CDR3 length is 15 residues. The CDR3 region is CASFSTGVATGELFF. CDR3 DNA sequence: TGTGCCAGCTTCTCTACAGGGGTCGCCACCGGGGAGCTGTTTTTT.

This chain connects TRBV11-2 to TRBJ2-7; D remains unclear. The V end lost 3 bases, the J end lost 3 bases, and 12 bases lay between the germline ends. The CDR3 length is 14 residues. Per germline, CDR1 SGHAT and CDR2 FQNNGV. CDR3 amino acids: CASSFQVMLYEQYF. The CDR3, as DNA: TGTGCCAGCAGCTTCCAGGTGATGCTCTACGAGCAGTACTTC.

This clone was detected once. This CDR3 is CASSVQAGKGTDTQYF. In nucleotides, the CDR3 is TGCGCCAGCAGCGTGCAAGCGGGGAAAGGAACAGATACGCAGTATTTT. The gene calls are TRBV5-1 and TRBJ2-3, with TRBD2 matching over 7 bases. J gave up 3 bases and V 4 bases, and 11 bases lay outside the gene matches. This CDR3 contains 16 residues. Germline assignment: CDR1 SGHRS and CDR2 YFSETQ.

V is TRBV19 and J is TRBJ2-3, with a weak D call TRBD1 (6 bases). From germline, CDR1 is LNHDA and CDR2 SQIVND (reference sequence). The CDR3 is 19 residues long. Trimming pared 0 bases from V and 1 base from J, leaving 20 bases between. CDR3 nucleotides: TGTGCCAGTAGTATAGATTTCTTAGAACAGGGTTTGGGCACAGATACGCAGTATTTT. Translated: CASSIDFLEQGLGTDTQYF.

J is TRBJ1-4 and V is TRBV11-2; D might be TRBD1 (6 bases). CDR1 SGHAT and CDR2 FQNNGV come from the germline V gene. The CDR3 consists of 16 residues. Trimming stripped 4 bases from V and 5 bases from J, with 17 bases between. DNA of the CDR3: TGTGCCAGCAGCTCTATCAGGGGTAGTGACAATGAAAAACTGTTTTTT. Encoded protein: CASSSIRGSDNEKLFF.

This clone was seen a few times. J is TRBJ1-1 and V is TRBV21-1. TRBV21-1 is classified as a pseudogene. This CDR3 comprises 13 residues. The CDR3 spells CASSKGGGTEAFF. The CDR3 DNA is TGTGCCAGCAGCAAAGGGGGAGGGACTGAAGCTTTCTTT.